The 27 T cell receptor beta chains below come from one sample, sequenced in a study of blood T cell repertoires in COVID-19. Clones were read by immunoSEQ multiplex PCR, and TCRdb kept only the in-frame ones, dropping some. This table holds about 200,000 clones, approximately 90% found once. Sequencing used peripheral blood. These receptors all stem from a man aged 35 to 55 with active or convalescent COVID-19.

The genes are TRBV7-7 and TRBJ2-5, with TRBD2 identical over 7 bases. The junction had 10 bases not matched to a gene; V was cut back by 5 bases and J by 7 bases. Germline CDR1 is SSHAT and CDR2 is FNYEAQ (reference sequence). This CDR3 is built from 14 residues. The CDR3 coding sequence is TGTGCCAGCAGCCGGGACTACCAAGATGGGACCCAGTACTTC. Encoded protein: CASSRDYQDGTQYF. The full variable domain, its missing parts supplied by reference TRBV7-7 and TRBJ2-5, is GAGVSQSPRYKVTKRGQDVTLRCDPISSHATLYWYQQALGQGPEFLTYFNYEAQPDKSGLPSDRFSAERPEGSISTLTIQRTEQRDSAMYRCASSRDYQDGTQYFGPGTRLLVL.

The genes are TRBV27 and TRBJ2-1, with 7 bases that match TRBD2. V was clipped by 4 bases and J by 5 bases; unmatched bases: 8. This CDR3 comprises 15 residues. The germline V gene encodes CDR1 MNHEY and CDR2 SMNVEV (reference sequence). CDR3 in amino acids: CASSSPGTTNNEQFF. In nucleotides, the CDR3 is TGTGCCAGCAGTTCCCCCGGGACTACCAACAATGAGCAGTTCTTC.

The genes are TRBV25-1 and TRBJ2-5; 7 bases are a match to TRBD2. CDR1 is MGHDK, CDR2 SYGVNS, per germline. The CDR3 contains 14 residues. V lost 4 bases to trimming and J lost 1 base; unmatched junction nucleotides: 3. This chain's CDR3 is CASSVREIQETQYF. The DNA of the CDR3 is TGTGCCAGCAGTGTGCGGGAGATCCAAGAGACCCAGTACTTC.

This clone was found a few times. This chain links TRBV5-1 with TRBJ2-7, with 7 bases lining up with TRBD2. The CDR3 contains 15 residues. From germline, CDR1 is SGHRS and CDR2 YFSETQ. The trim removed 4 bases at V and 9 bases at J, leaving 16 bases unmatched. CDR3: CASSKTSDLLIRQYF. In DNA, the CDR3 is TGCGCCAGCAGCAAAACTAGCGACCTCTTGATAAGGCAGTACTTC.

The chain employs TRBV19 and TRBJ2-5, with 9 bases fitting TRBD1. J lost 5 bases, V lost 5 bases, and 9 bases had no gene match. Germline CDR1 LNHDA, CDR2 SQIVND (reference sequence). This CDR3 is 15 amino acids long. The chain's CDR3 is CASSPSGQGGETQYF. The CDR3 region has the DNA TGTGCCAGTAGTCCCTCGGGACAGGGCGGCGAGACCCAGTACTTC.

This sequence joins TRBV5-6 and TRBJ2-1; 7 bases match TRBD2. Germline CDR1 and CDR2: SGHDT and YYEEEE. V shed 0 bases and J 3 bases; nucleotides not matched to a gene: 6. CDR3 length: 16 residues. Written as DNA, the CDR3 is TGTGCCAGCAGCTTGGAGGCGGGAGAGGTCTACAATGAGCAGTTCTTC. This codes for CASSLEAGEVYNEQFF.

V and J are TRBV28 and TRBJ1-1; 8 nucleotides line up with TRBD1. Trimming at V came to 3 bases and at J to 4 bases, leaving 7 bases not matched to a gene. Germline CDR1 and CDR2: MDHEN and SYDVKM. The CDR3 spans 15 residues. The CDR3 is CASSFSGGYSTEAFF. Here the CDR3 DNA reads TGTGCCAGCAGTTTCTCAGGGGGCTATTCCACTGAAGCTTTCTTT.

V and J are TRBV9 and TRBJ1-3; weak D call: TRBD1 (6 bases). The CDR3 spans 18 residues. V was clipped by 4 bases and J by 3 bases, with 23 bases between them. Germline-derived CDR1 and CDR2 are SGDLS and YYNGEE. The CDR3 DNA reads TGTGCCAGCAGCACCCTCCAGGACAGCGATAGTATTGGAAACACCATATATTTT. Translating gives CASSTLQDSDSIGNTIYF.

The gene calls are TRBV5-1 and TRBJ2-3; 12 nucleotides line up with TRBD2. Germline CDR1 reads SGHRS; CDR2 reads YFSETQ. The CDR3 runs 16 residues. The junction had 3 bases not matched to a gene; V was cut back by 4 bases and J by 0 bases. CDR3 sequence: CASSIGLAGSTDTQYF. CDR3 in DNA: TGCGCCAGCAGCATCGGACTAGCGGGAAGCACAGATACGCAGTATTTT.

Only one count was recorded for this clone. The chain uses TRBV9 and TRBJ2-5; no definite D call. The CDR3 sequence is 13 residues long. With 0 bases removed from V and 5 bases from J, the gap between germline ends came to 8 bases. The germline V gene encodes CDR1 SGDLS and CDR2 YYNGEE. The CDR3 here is CASSVGVSETQYF. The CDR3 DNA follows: TGTGCCAGCAGCGTAGGCGTTTCCGAGACCCAGTACTTC.

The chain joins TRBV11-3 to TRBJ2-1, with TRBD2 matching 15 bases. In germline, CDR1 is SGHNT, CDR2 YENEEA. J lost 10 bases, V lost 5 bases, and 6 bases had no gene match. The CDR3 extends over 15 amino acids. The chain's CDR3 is CASSAGLAGGGEQFF. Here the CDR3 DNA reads TGTGCCAGCAGCGCGGGACTAGCGGGAGGAGGGGAGCAGTTCTTC.

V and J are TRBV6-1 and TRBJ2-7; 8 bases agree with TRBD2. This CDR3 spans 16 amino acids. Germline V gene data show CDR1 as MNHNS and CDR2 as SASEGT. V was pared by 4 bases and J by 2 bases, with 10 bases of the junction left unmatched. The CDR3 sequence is CASSVPAGGGPYEQYF. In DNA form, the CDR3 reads TGTGCCAGCAGTGTTCCGGCCGGGGGGGGACCCTACGAGCAGTACTTC.

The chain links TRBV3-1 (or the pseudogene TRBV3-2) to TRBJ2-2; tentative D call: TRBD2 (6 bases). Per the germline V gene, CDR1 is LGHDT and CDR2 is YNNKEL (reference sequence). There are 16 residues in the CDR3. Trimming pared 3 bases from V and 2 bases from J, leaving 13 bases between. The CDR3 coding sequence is TGTGCCAGCAGCCAGGGACTCATGCTTAACACCGGGGAGCTGTTTTTT. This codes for CASSQGLMLNTGELFF.

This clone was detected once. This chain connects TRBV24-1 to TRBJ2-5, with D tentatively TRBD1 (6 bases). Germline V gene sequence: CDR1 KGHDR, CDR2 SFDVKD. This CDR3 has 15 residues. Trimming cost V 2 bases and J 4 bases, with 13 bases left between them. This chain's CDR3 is CATSDSDRTVETQYF. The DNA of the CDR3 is TGTGCCACCAGTGATTCAGACAGGACGGTAGAGACCCAGTACTTC.

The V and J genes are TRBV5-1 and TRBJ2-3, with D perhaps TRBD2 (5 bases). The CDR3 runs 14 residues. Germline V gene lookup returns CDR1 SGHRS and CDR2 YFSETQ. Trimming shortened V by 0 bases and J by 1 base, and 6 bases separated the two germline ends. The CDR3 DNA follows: TGCGCCAGCAGCTTGGAACTAGGCACAGATACGCAGTATTTT. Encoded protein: CASSLELGTDTQYF.

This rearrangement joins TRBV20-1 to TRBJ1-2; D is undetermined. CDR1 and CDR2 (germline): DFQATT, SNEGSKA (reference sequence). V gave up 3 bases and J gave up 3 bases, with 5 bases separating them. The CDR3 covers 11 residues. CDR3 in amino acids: CSASIDYGYTF. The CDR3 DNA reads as TGCAGTGCTAGTATCGACTATGGCTACACCTTC.

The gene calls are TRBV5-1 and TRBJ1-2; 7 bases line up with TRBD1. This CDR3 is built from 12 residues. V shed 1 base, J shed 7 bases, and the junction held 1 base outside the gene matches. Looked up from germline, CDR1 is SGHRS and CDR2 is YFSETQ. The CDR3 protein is CASSLTGVGYTF. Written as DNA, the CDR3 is TGCGCCAGCAGCTTGACAGGGGTTGGCTACACCTTC.

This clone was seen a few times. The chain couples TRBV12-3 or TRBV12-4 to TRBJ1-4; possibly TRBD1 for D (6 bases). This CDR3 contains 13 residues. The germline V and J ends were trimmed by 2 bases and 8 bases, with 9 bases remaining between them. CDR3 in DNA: TGTGCCAGCAGTTTACAGGGGAGCGAAAAACTGTTTTTT. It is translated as CASSLQGSEKLFF.

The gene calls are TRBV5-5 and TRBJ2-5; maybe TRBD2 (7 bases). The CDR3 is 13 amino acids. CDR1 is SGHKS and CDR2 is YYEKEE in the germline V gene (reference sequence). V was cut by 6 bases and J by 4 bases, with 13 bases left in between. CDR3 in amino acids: CASTKGGSETQYF. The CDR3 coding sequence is TGTGCCAGCACTAAGGGGGGGTCAGAGACCCAGTACTTC. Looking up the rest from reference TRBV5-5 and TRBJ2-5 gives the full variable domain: DAGVTQSPTHLIKTRGQQVTLRCSPISGHKSVSWYQQVLGQGPQFIFQYYEKEERGRGNFPDRFSARQFPNYSSELNVNALLLGDSALYLCASTKGGSETQYFGPGTRLLVL.

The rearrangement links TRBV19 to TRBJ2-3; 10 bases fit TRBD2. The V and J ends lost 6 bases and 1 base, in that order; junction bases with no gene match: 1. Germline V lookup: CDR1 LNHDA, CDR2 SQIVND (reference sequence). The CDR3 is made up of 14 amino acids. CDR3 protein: CASRGTSGTDTQYF. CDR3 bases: TGTGCCAGTAGGGGGACTAGCGGCACAGATACGCAGTATTTT.

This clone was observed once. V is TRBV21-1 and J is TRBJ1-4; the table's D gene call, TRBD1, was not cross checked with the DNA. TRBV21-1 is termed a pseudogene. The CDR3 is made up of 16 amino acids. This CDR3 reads CASSKVWGTTEEKLFF. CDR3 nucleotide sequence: TGTGCCAGCAGCAAAGTTTGGGGGACAACTGAGGAAAAACTGTTTTTT.

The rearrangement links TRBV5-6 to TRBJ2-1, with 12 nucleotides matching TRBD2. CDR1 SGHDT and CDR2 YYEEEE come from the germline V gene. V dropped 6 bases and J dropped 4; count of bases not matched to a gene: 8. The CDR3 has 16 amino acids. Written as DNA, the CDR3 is TGTGCCAGCACCCAAACCGGGACTAGCGGGTACAATGAGCAGTTCTTC. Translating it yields CASTQTGTSGYNEQFF.

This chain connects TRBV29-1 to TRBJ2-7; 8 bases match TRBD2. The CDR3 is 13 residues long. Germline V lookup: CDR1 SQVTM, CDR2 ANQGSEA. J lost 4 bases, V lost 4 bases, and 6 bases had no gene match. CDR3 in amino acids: CSVAQAGGYEQYF. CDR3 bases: TGCAGCGTTGCCCAGGCGGGGGGTTACGAGCAGTACTTC.

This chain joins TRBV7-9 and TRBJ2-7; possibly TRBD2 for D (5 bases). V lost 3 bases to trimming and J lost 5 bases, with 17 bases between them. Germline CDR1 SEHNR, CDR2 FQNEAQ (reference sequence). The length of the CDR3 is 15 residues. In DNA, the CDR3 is TGTGCCAGCAGCTTTGCCGGGAACCAACGGGACGAGCAGTACTTC. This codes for CASSFAGNQRDEQYF. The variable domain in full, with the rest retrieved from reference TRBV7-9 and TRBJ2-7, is DTGVSQNPRHKITKRGQNVTFRCDPISEHNRLYWYRQTLGQGPEFLTYFQNEAQLEKSRLLSDRFSAERPKGSFSTLEIQRTEQGDSAMYLCASSFAGNQRDEQYFGPGTRLTVT.

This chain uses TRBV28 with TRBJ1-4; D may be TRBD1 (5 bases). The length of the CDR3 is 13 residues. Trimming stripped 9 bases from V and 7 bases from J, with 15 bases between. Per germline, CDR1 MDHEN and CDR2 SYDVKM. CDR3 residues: CASRPGGLEKLFF. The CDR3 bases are TGTGCCAGTCGGCCGGGGGGTCTTGAAAAACTGTTTTTT.

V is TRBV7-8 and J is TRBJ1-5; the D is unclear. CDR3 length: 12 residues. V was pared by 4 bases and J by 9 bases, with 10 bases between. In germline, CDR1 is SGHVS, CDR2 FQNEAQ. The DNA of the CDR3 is TGTGCCAGCAGCTCCAGTACGGGGCCCCAGCATTTT. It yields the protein CASSSSTGPQHF.

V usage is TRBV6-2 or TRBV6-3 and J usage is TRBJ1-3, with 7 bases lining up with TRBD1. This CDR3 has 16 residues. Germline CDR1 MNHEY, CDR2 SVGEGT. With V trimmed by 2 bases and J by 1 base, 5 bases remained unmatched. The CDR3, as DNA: TGTGCCAGCAGTTACGCGGGACAGCTGTCTGGAAACACCATATATTTT. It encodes CASSYAGQLSGNTIYF.